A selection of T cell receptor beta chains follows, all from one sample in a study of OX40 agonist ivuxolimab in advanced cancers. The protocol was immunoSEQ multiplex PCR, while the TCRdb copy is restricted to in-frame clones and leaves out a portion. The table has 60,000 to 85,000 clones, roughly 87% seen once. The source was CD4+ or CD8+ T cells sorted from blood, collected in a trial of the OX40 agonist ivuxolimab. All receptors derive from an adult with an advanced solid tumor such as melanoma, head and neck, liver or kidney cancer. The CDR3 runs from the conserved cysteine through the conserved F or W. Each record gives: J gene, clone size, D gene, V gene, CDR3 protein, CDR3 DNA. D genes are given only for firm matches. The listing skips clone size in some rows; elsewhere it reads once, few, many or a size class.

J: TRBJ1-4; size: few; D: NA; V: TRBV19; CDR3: CASRVTGNEKLFF; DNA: TGTGCCAGTAGAGTCACAGGGAATGAAAAACTGTTTTTT
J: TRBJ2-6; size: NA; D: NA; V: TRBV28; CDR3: CASSLRGWAGANVLTF; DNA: TGTGCCAGCAGTTTAAGAGGGTGGGCTGGGGCCAACGTCCTGACTTTC
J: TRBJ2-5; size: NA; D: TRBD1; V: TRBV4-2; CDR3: CASSPGTGGGGQETQYF; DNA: TGTGCCAGCAGCCCCGGGACAGGGGGAGGAGGCCAAGAGACCCAGTACTTC
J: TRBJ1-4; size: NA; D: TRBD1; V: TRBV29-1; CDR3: CSVVQGAQEKLFF; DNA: TGCAGCGTTGTACAGGGGGCGCAGGAAAAACTGTTTTTT
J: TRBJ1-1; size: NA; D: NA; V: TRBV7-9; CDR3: CASSFTTGYTEAFF; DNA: TGTGCCAGCAGCTTCACCACAGGATACACTGAAGCTTTCTTT
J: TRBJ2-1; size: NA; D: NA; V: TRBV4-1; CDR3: CASSQTQFVAEQFF; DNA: TGCGCCAGCAGCCAAACCCAGTTCGTCGCTGAGCAGTTCTTC
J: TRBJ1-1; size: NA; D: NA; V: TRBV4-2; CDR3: CASSLYYTEAFF; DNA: TGTGCCAGCAGCCTGTACTACACTGAAGCTTTCTTT
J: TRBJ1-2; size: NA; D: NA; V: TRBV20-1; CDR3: CSASYGGGYTF; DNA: TGCAGTGCTAGTTATGGGGGTGGCTACACCTTC
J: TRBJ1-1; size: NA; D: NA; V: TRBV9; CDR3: CASSTQSQNTEAFF; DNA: TGTGCCAGCAGCACTCAATCCCAGAACACTGAAGCTTTCTTT
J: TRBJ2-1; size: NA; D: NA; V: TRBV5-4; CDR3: CASSPDSGSYNEQFF; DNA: TGTGCCAGCAGCCCCGACAGCGGATCCTACAATGAGCAGTTCTTC
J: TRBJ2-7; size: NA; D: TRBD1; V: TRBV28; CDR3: CASSFTGTVISYEQYF; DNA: TGTGCCAGCAGTTTTACCGGGACAGTTATCTCCTACGAGCAGTACTTC
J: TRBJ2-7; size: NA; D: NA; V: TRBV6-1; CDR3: CASSGDPSSYEQYF; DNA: TGTGCCAGCAGTGGGGACCCCAGCTCCTACGAGCAGTACTTC
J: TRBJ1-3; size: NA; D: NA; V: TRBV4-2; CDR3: CASSQDPGFGNTIYF; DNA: TGTGCCAGCAGCCAAGATCCGGGTTTTGGAAACACCATATATTTT
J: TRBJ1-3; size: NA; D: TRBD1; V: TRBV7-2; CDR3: CASSRPGGGGNTIYF; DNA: TGTGCCAGCAGCCGCCCAGGGGGGGGAGGAAACACCATATATTTT
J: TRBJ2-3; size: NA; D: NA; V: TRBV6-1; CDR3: CGVIWPSTDTQYF; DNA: TGTGGGGTAATATGGCCTAGCACAGATACGCAGTATTTT
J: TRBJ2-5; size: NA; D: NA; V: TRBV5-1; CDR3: CASRSTPGETQYF; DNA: TGCGCCAGCAGGTCTACCCCCGGGGAGACCCAGTACTTC
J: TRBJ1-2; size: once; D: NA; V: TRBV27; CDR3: CASSLQGVTRGGYTF; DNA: TGTGCCAGCAGTCTACAGGGTGTGACTAGAGGAGGCTACACCTTC
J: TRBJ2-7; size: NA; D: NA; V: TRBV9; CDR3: CASSVAISDGSSYEQYF; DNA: TGTGCCAGCAGCGTAGCGATTTCGGACGGTAGCTCCTACGAGCAGTACTTC
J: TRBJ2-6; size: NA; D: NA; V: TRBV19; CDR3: CASSPGRSSGANVLTF; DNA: TGTGCCAGTAGTCCCGGACGAAGCTCTGGGGCCAACGTCCTGACTTTC
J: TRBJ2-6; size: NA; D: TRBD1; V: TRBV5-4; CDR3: CASSLRDRGVLGANVLTF; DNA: TGTGCCAGCAGCCTCCGGGACAGGGGGGTGTTGGGGGCCAACGTCCTGACTTTC
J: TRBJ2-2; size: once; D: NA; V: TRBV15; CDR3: CATSRVGNTGELFF; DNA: TGTGCCACCAGCAGAGTTGGGAACACCGGGGAGCTGTTTTTT
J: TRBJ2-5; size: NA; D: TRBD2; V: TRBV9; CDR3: CASSVASGRAQETQYF; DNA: TGTGCCAGCAGCGTAGCTAGCGGGAGGGCCCAGGAGACCCAGTACTTC
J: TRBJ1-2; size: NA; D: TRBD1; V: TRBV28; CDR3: CASSSTGVFYYGYTF; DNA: TGTGCCAGCAGTTCCACAGGGGTATTTTACTATGGCTACACCTTC
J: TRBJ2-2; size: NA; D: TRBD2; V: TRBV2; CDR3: CASSVEAGGAGELFF; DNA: TGTGCCAGCAGTGTAGAAGCGGGGGGTGCCGGGGAGCTGTTTTTT
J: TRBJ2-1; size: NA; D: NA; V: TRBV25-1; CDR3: CASSLGGSYNEQFF; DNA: TGTGCCAGCAGTCTTGGGGGGTCCTACAATGAGCAGTTCTTC
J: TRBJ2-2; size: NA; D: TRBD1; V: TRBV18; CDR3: CASSPTGQDTGELFF; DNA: TGTGCCAGCTCACCAACGGGACAGGACACCGGGGAGCTGTTTTTT
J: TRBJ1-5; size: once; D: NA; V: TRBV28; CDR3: CASSLIFFRDTYSNQPQHF; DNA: TGTGCCAGCAGCCTCATATTCTTCCGGGACACTTATAGCAATCAGCCCCAGCATTTT
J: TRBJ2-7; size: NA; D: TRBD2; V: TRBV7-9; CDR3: CASIPLPLAGGSYEQYF; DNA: TGTGCCAGCATCCCCCTCCCCCTAGCGGGAGGCTCCTACGAGCAGTACTTC
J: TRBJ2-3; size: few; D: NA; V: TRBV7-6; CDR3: CASSLAGSTDTQYF; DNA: TGTGCCAGCAGCTTAGCGGGAAGCACAGATACGCAGTATTTT
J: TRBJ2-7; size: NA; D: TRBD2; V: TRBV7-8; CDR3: CASSIQKGLASEQYF; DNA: TGTGCCAGCAGCATTCAAAAGGGACTAGCATCCGAGCAGTACTTC
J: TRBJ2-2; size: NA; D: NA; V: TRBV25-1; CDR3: CASRTPSFIRGAVF; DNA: TGTGCCAGCAGGACCCCTAGTTTCATTAGGGGAGCTGTTTTT
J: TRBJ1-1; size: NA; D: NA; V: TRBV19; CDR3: CASRPGDPNTEAFF; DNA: TGTGCCTCGAGACCAGGGGACCCGAACACTGAAGCTTTCTTT
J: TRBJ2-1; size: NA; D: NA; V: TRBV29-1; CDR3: CSVERAARYNEQFF; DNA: TGCAGCGTTGAACGGGCTGCACGATACAATGAGCAGTTCTTC
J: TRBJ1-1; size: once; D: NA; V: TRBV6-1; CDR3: CASSGRGTVNTEAFF; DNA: TGTGCCAGCAGTGGCCGGGGGACGGTGAACACTGAAGCTTTCTTT
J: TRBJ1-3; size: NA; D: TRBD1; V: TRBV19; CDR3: CASRRTGGLHGNTIYF; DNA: TGTGCCAGTAGACGGACAGGGGGCCTTCATGGAAACACCATATATTTT
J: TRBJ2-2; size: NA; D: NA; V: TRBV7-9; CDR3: CASSILGGELFF; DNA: TGTGCCAGCTCTATCCTCGGCGGGGAGCTGTTTTTT
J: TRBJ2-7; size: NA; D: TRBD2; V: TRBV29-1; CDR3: CSVLGLADDYEQYF; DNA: TGCAGCGTTTTGGGACTAGCGGACGACTACGAGCAGTACTTC
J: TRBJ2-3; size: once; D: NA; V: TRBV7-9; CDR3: CASSLGNSGVTDTQYF; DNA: TGTGCCAGCAGCTTAGGAAACAGCGGAGTCACAGATACGCAGTATTTT
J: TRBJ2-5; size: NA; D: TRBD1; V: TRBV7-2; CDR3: CASSLELQGAWETQYF; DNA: TGTGCCAGCAGCTTAGAGCTACAGGGGGCGTGGGAGACCCAGTACTTC
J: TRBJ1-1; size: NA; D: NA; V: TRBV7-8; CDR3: CASSLVAGPGNTEAFF; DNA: TGTGCCAGCAGCTTAGTTGCCGGTCCTGGGAACACTGAAGCTTTCTTT
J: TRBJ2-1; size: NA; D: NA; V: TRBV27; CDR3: CASSLTGGRKKYNEQFF; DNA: TGTGCCAGCAGTTTAACTGGGGGCAGGAAAAAATACAATGAGCAGTTCTTC
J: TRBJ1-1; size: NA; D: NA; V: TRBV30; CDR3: CAWSRQGPEAFF; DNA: TGTGCCTGGAGTAGGCAGGGGCCCGAAGCTTTCTTT
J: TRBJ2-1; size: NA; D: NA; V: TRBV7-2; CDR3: CASSLAQQSYNEQFF; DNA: TGTGCCAGCAGCTTAGCACAGCAATCTTACAATGAGCAGTTCTTC
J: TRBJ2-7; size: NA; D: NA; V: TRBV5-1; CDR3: CASSFGQYPSEQYF; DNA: TGCGCCAGCAGCTTCGGACAGTACCCTTCCGAGCAGTACTTC
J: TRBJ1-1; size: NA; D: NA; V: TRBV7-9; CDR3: CASSLEGETEAFF; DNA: TGTGCCAGCAGCTTAGAAGGGGAGACTGAAGCTTTCTTT